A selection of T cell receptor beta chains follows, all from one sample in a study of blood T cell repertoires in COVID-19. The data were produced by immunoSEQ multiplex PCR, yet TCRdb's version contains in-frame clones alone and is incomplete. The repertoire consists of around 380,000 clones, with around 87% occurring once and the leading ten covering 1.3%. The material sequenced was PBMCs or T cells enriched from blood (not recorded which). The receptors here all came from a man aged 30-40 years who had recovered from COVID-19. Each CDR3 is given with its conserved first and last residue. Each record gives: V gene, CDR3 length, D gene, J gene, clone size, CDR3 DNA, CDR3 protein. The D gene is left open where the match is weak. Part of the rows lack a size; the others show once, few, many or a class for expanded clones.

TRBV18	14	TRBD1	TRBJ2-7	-	TGTGCCAGCTCACCGGGACAGGGGAACTACGAGCAGTACTTC	CASSPGQGNYEQYF
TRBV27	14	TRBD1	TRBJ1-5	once	TGTGCCAGCAGCCCGGGACAGGACAGGGAGCCCCAGCATTTT	CASSPGQDREPQHF
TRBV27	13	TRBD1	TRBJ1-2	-	TGTGCCAGCAGGGAACAGGGGCGGCGGGGCTACACCTTC	CASREQGRRGYTF
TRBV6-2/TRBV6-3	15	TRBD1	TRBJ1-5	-	TGTGCCAGCAGCAGCGGGACAGGGAGCAATCAGCCCCAGCATTTT	CASSSGTGSNQPQHF
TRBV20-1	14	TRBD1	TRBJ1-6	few	TGCAGTGCTAGTAGGGGGACAGGAGGGTCACCCCTCCACTTT	CSASRGTGGSPLHF
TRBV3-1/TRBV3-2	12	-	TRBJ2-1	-	TGTGCCAGCAGCCCCCCGGGGAATGAGCAGTTCTTC	CASSPPGNEQFF
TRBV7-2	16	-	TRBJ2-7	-	TGTGCCAGCAGCTTAGAGGCGACAGTGAGCTCCTACGAGCAGTACTTC	CASSLEATVSSYEQYF
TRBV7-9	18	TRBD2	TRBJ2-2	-	TGTGCCAGCAGCTTAGGACCGGGACTAGCTCGGGGGACCGGGGAGCTGTTTTTT	CASSLGPGLARGTGELFF
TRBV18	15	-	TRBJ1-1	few	TGTGCCAGCTCACCAGTTACAGGGAAGAACACTGAAGCTTTCTTT	CASSPVTGKNTEAFF
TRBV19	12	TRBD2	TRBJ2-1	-	TGTGCCAGTATGGGCAGCGGGGTTGAGCAGTTCTTC	CASMGSGVEQFF
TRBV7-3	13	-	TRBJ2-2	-	TGTGCCAGCAGCTTCTATGCCACCGCGGAGCTGTTTTTT	CASSFYATAELFF
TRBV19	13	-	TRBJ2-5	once	TGTGCCAGTAGTGCTAGCTGGAGGGAGACCCAGTACTTC	CASSASWRETQYF
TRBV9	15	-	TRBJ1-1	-	TGTGCCAGCAGCGTAGGGGGGCATAGGGACACTGAAGCTTTCTTT	CASSVGGHRDTEAFF
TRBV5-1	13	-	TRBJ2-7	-	TGCGCCAGCAGCTTAGGAGGGGTTTACGAGCAGTACTTC	CASSLGGVYEQYF
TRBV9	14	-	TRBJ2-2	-	TGTGCCAGCAGCGGCGACTGGAGCACCGGGGAGCTGTTTTTT	CASSGDWSTGELFF
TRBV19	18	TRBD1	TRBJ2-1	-	TGTGCCACCACGTACCGCACAGGGGGCAAGGGGACCTACAATGAGCAGTTCTTC	CATTYRTGGKGTYNEQFF
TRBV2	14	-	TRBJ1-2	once	TGTGCCAGCAGCTTTGGACAGAGAATCTATGGCTACACCTTC	CASSFGQRIYGYTF
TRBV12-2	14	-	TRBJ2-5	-	TGTGCAAGTCGCTTAGCGGGCTCCAGAGAGACCCAGTACTTC	CASRLAGSRETQYF
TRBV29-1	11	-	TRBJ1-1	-	TGCAGCGGTTATTCTAACACTGAAGCTTTCTTT	CSGYSNTEAFF
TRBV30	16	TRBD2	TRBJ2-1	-	TGTGCCTGGAAACTTACCGGGACTAGCGGGGGTAATGAGCAGTTCTTC	CAWKLTGTSGGNEQFF
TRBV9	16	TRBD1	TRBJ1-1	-	TGTGCCAGCAGCGTAGTGGGGACAGGGGGTTGGACTGAAGCTTTCTTT	CASSVVGTGGWTEAFF
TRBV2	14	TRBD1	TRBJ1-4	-	TGTGCCAGCAGTCTACAGGGGCTTAATGAAAAACTGTTTTTT	CASSLQGLNEKLFF
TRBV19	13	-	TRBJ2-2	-	TGTGCCGGCTTGGACAGCAACACCGGGGAGCTGTTTTTT	CAGLDSNTGELFF
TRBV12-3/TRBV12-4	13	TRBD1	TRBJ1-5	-	TGTGCCAGCAGTTTAGACAGGGGACAGCCCCAGCATTTT	CASSLDRGQPQHF
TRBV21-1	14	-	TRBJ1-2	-	TGTGCCAGCAGCAAAGGCGACGGGTATCATGGCTACACCTTC	CASSKGDGYHGYTF
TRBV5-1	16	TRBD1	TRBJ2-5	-	TGCGCCAGCAGCTCGGGGACAGGGGTTCTGAGAGAGACCCAGTACTTC	CASSSGTGVLRETQYF
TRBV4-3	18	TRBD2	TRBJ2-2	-	TGCGCCAGCAGCCAAGATAGGAGCGGGGGCTGGAACACCGGGGAGCTGTTTTTT	CASSQDRSGGWNTGELFF
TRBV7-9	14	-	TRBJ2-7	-	TGTGCCAGCAGCACCTCCGGGTTGACCTACGAGCAGTACTTC	CASSTSGLTYEQYF
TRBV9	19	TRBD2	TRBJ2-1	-	TGTGCCAGCAGCGTCCCCGGGACTAGCGGGGGAGCAGGCGCGAATGAGCAGTTCTTC	CASSVPGTSGGAGANEQFF
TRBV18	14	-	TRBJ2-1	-	TGTGCCAGCTCACCGGCAGGGGCCTACAATGAGCAGTTCTTC	CASSPAGAYNEQFF
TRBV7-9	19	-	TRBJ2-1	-	TGTGCCAGCACCCCCGGAGGAATCCGGGCCCTACCACTTTACAATGAGCAGTTCTTC	CASTPGGIRALPLYNEQFF
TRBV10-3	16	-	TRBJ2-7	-	TGTGCCACCAACGGGCAAGTAGGGGGTTCGGGTAGTGGGCAGTACTTC	CATNGQVGGSGSGQYF
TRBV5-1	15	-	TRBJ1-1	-	TGCGCCAGCAGCTACCAGGATCCGATGAACACTGAAGCTTTCTTT	CASSYQDPMNTEAFF
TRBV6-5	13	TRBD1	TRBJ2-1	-	TGTGCCACAACACAGGGGGCCTACAATGAGCAGTTCTTC	CATTQGAYNEQFF
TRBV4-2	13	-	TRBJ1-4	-	TGTGCCAGCAGCCAAGACGGTACCGAAAAACTGTTTTTT	CASSQDGTEKLFF
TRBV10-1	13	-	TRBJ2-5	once	TGCGCCAGCAGTGACCAGGTACAAGAGACCCAGTACTTC	CASSDQVQETQYF